This record looks at one T cell receptor beta chain sequence and its context. The sample is drawn from a study of T cell changes during pregnancy in multiple sclerosis. Clones were sequenced by immunoSEQ multiplex PCR, and TCRdb holds only the in-frame ones, with some missing. The sample includes tens of thousands of clones, approximately 91% of them seen just once. The germline V gene has CDR1 SGHNT and CDR2 YYREEE (reference sequence). The CDR3 sequence is 16 residues long. With V trimmed by 5 bases and J by 3 bases, 10 bases remained unmatched. The chain couples TRBV5-4 to TRBJ2-3, with TRBD2 identical over 9 bases. This receptor was obtained from a female donor with multiple sclerosis, enrolled in a pregnancy study. Source: peripheral blood, taken in the first trimester of pregnancy. This CDR3 is CASRLSGSIGTDTQYF. In DNA, the CDR3 is TGTGCCAGCAGACTTAGCGGGAGTATTGGGACAGATACGCAGTATTTT.